This T cell receptor (beta chain) was identified in a study of post-analysis software for immune sequencing data. Study findings and constraints: With TRBV5-6, TRBV5-1 and TRBV20-1 included, several TRBV segments were more frequent in patients than in controls.

Germline CDR1 and CDR2: SEHNR and FQNEAQ (reference sequence). This CDR3 has 12 residues. Trimming took 5 bases from V and 6 from J, leaving 8 bases between them. Prepared libraries of TCR beta cDNA carried unique molecular identifiers. TCRdb called the PCR reads again in MiXCR, with one record for every CDR3 protein. The sample carries 150,000 to 200,000 distinct CDR3 sequences, 25% to 35% recorded once. As regards this clonotype: As yet, its antigen is unknown.

The sequence came from a girl aged 5-17 years with multiple sclerosis. The chain links TRBV7-9 to TRBJ1-3; D ambiguous. Sequenced input: blood. The CDR3 loop reads CASSDSKNTIYF. Written as DNA, the CDR3 is TGTGCCAGCAGCGACTCTAAAAACACCATATATTTT.